This T cell receptor (beta chain) was documented in a study of blood T cell repertoires in COVID-19 (dated by TCRdb to 2018 to 2020). About the investigation overall: Samples from collaborators originated in the United States, Italy and Spain and spanned both the acute and convalescent phases of COVID-19. The dataset comprised deeply sampled blood TCRbeta repertoires from subjects exposed to, actively infected with, or recovered from COVID-19. The prospective study material was composed of cDNA or gDNA derived from T cells, B-cell-depleted T cells, or PBMCs. Where HLA class I and class II types were available, the types were taken from metadata supplied by the sample provider, not from assay-based typing. A freely available public database, intended as a resource for researchers studying the immune response to SARS-CoV-2, is where the repertoires were released. The samples were drawn from two sources: the first 160 participants of the ongoing ImmuneRACE study, and 950 to 1,500 subjects contributed by 6 global collaborators. The sample metadata nearly always contained a de-identified subject ID, COVID-19 status, age in years and sex.

The CDR3 measures 15 amino acids from cysteine to phenylalanine. CDR3 DNA only is kept here, 45 bases in frame from base 1. V is pared back by 4 bases and J by 4 bases, with 16 bases lying between the germline termini. Based on the germline V gene, the CDR1 and CDR2 sequences are MNHEY and SVGAGI. The immunoSEQ Assay, a bias-controlled multiplex PCR, was used to amplify TCRbeta CDR3 regions from genomic DNA. For the original study's pipeline: The number of nucleated cells in each sample was estimated from the amplification of reference gene primers within the assay. Sequence reads were collapsed and filtered to measure the absolute abundance of every unique TCRbeta CDR3 rearrangement. For each sample, productive Simpson clonality was calculated by taking the square root of Simpson's diversity index across productive rearrangements. TCRdb retrieved this table from immuneACCESS and kept in-frame rearrangements only. Not all clones are present; in checked studies, unresolved V genes account for under half, and no reason is known for the remainder. That table is the source of V, J and clone size, and D and trimming were worked out from the DNA. The sample table holds some 260,000 clones, of which over 80% were seen once. The ten top clones hold over 1.5% of the sample.

Participants in the prospective study were enrolled through a virtual design, were aged about 18 to 100 years, and lived in roughly 26 United States geographic areas. In the prospective study, cohorts were assigned on the basis of participant-reported clinical history obtained from a screening survey and a study questionnaire. Recovered participants in ImmuneRACE Cohort 3 were defined as having two consecutive negative NP/OP PCR tests, clearance from a healthcare professional, or resolution of symptoms. In the prospective study, whole blood, serum and a nasopharyngeal or oropharyngeal swab were collected from each participant by mobile phlebotomists. Prospective study participants could optionally give additional blood draws and questionnaires over an approximately 2-month period. Prospective study blood samples were shipped either frozen or at room temperature before DNA extraction. This clone was recorded once. What antigen it recognizes has not been identified. No base-level quality is on record; no much larger clone is a single base apart.

The study at large found these results: The quantity of clinical and demographic metadata differed by source and by participant and was supplied without curation.

Recombination linked TRBV6-5 to TRBJ1-1; TRBD1 might be the D gene, on 5 matching bases. The origin of this receptor is a woman aged 18-35 years who had recovered from COVID-19. Sequences were obtained from PBMCs or T cells enriched from blood (not recorded which). At the DNA level, the sequence is TGTGCCAGCAGTTTAACTCCCCAGGGCGGCACTGAAGCTTTCTTT. Its translation is CASSLTPQGGTEAFF.